This TCR beta chain was identified in a study of T cell changes during pregnancy in multiple sclerosis. Sequencing used immunoSEQ multiplex PCR; TCRdb keeps in-frame clones, though not all of them. The repertoire holds under 110,000 clones, 75% to 95% seen once, with 1.6% in the top ten. The CDR3 runs 16 residues. With 6 bases clipped from V and 2 bases from J, the junction kept 10 bases outside the gene matches. Germline assignment: CDR1 MDHEN and CDR2 SYDVKM. Specimen: peripheral blood, collected before pregnancy. The sequence derives from a female donor with multiple sclerosis, enrolled in a pregnancy study. The V gene is TRBV28, the J gene TRBJ1-2; TRBD1 agrees at 9 bases. The CDR3 bases are TGTGCCAGCAGCCAGCCCGGGACAGGGAAAAACTATGGCTACACCTTC. Translation gives CASSQPGTGKNYGYTF.